This T cell receptor (beta chain) was captured by sequencing in a study of cytomegalovirus exposure and HLA in healthy donors. This clone was seen just once. The PCR employed 60 Vbeta primers together with 13 Jbeta primers. Measured with immunoSEQ multiplex PCR; TCRdb has only the in-frame clones, and not every one. The table includes over 150,000 clones, around 77% detected once. The CDR3 loop spans 14 amino acids. Trimming removed 3 bases from V and 1 base from J, with 10 bases in between. Germline V gene sequence: CDR1 SGHDT, CDR2 YYEEEE. Sequencing used PBMCs. The chain recombines TRBV5-6 with TRBJ1-1; tentatively, D is TRBD1 (5 bases). This receptor was taken from a woman between 45 and 60 years old in good health and CMV-seropositive. The CDR3 region is CASSWGVGNTEAFF. CDR3 DNA: TGTGCCAGCAGCTGGGGGGTAGGGAACACTGAAGCTTTCTTT.